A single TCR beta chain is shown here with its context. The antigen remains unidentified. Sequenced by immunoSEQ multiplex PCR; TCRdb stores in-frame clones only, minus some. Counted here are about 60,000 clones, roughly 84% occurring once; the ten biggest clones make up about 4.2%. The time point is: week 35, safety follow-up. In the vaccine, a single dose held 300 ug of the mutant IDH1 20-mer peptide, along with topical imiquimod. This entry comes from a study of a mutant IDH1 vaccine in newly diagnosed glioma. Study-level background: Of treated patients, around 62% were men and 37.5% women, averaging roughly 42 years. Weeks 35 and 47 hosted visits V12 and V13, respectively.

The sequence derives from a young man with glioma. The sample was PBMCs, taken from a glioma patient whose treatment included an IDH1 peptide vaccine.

CDR3 DNA: TGTGCCAGCAGCTTGTGGGGTGGAGAGACCCAGTACTTC. It yields the protein CASSLWGGETQYF. The chain links TRBV5-5 to TRBJ2-5; D not resolved. Per the germline V gene, CDR1 is SGHKS and CDR2 is YYEKEE (reference sequence). With 1 base removed from V and 4 bases from J, the gap between germline ends came to 8 bases. This CDR3 spans 13 amino acids.